The 18 T cell receptor beta chains listed next were all sequenced from one sample in a study of blood T cell repertoires in COVID-19. Generated by immunoSEQ multiplex PCR, the TCRdb table keeps only in-frame clones and is missing some. This table has under 250,000 clones, around four fifths appearing once. Sample: peripheral blood. Receptor source: an older woman with active or convalescent COVID-19.

The CDR3 spells CASSLLPGGTDTQYF. In nucleotides, the CDR3 is TGTGCCAGCAGTCTTCTTCCGGGGGGCACAGATACGCAGTATTTT. The V call is TRBV2, the J call TRBJ2-3; the D gene is possibly TRBD2 (6 bases). Per germline, CDR1 SNHLY and CDR2 FYNNEI. V was clipped by 5 bases and J by 1 base, with 13 bases between them. CDR3 length equals 15 residues.

The CDR3, as DNA: TGCAGCGCCGAAGGCGTAGGGGGGGGCTCTGATACGCAGTATTTT. Its translation: CSAEGVGGGSDTQYF. The gene calls are TRBV29-1 and TRBJ2-3, with D possibly being TRBD2 (7 bases). The V end was cut by 7 bases, the J end by 6 bases, with 23 bases between. The germline CDR1 and CDR2 sequences are SQVTM and ANQGSEA. CDR3 size: 15 residues.

The rearrangement joins TRBV6-2 or TRBV6-3 to TRBJ1-6, with D possibly matching TRBD1 (6 bases). The germline V gene encodes CDR1 MNHEY and CDR2 SVGEGT. Trimming pared 4 bases from V and 10 bases from J, leaving 8 bases between. The CDR3 runs to 12 residues. The CDR3 nucleotides read TGTGCCAGCAGTTCAGGGGACTCACCCCTCCACTTT. Translated: CASSSGDSPLHF.

In this sample, this clone turned up once. This chain links TRBV11-2 with TRBJ1-4; D not certain. This CDR3 region has 13 residues. Trimming pared 0 bases from V and 8 bases from J, leaving 7 bases between. Germline values: CDR1 SGHAT, CDR2 FQNNGV. The CDR3 nucleotides read TGTGCCAGCAGCTTAGAGGGAGGGGAAAAACTGTTTTTT. Translating gives CASSLEGGEKLFF.

The chain carries TRBV19 and TRBJ2-5; 13 bases are shared with TRBD2. There are 15 residues in the CDR3. The V gene end was trimmed by 10 bases and the J gene end by 5 bases; junction bases not matched to a gene: 10. In germline, CDR1 is LNHDA, CDR2 SQIVND (reference sequence). CDR3 bases: TGTGCCACCGCCCGACTAGCGGGAGGAGGGGAGACCCAGTACTTC. Translating it yields CATARLAGGGETQYF.

The chain combines TRBV5-1 with TRBJ2-1; TRBD2 agrees at 9 bases. CDR3 length: 15 residues. The V gene's germline CDR1 is SGHRS and CDR2 YFSETQ. The J segment lost 6 bases and the V segment lost 5 bases, leaving 9 bases of the junction unmatched. The CDR3 loop reads CASRRAGGGPNEQFF. The CDR3 nucleotides are TGCGCCAGCAGGCGAGCGGGAGGCGGGCCCAATGAGCAGTTCTTC.

This clone was detected once. V and J are TRBV9 and TRBJ2-1; 12 bases are shared with TRBD2. Germline V CDR1 and CDR2: SGDLS, YYNGEE. This CDR3 spans 16 amino acids. V shed 3 bases, J shed 10 bases, and the junction held 11 bases outside the gene matches. Here the CDR3 reads CASSAGGLAGFGEQFF. The CDR3 region has the DNA TGTGCCAGCAGCGCCGGAGGACTAGCGGGATTCGGGGAGCAGTTCTTC.

Here the CDR3 reads CASSVGSYGYTF. The CDR3 DNA reads TGTGCCAGCAGCGTTGGGAGCTATGGCTACACCTTC. The chain has TRBV11-2 and TRBJ1-2; D remains ambiguous. The CDR3 extends over 12 amino acids. Per germline, CDR1 SGHAT and CDR2 FQNNGV. V was cut by 5 bases and J by 4 bases, with 8 bases left in between.

The gene calls are TRBV11-2 and TRBJ2-5; D might be TRBD2 (5 bases). The CDR3 has 14 amino acids. The germline CDR1 and CDR2 sequences are SGHAT and FQNNGV. The ends were cut back, 5 bases at V and 5 bases at J, with 15 bases in the middle. The CDR3, as DNA: TGTGCCAGCAGCCGATCCCTGGGCGGGGAGACCCAGTACTTC. Encoded protein: CASSRSLGGETQYF.

This clone has only one observation. The DNA of the CDR3 is TGTGCCAGCAGTTTAGCCTTCCTCTCCGAGCAGTACTTC. Its translation is CASSLAFLSEQYF. The chain has TRBV12-3 or TRBV12-4 and TRBJ2-7; D unclear. CDR3 size: 13 residues. Trimming left V 0 bases short and J 6 bases short, with 9 bases between.

This clone has just one count. The CDR3 sequence is CASSSPGQGLYGYTF. The CDR3 DNA follows: TGTGCCAGCAGTTCCCCGGGACAGGGCCTCTATGGCTACACCTTC. The chain uses TRBV28 and TRBJ1-2, with 9 nucleotides matching TRBD1. V shed 4 bases and J 4 bases; nucleotides not matched to a gene: 7. CDR3 size: 15 residues. CDR1 and CDR2 from the germline V gene are MDHEN and SYDVKM.

Written as DNA, the CDR3 is TGTGCCAGCACCCGGGACAGGGTTAGCGAGCAGTACTTC. Its protein product is CASTRDRVSEQYF. The rearrangement uses TRBV12-3 or TRBV12-4 and TRBJ2-7; 9 bases map to TRBD1. The CDR3 length is 13 residues. Trimming took 7 bases from V and 6 from J; bases not matched to a gene: 7.

The V call is TRBV7-9, the J call TRBJ1-1; 7 nucleotides line up with TRBD1. Germline V gene lookup returns CDR1 SEHNR and CDR2 FQNEAQ (reference sequence). V gave up 5 bases and J gave up 3 bases; unmatched junction bases: 6. CDR3 length: 14 amino acids. The CDR3 loop reads CASSPTGIHTEAFF. The CDR3 region has the DNA TGTGCCAGCAGCCCGACAGGGATCCACACTGAAGCTTTCTTT.

The rearrangement uses TRBV7-3 and TRBJ2-3, with TRBD1 matching 7 bases. This CDR3 comprises 15 residues. CDR1 and CDR2 from the germline V gene are SGHTA and FQGTGA. Trimming took 5 bases from V and 2 from J; bases not matched to a gene: 7. In DNA, the CDR3 is TGTGCCAGCAGCGAATGGGGACAGCCCACAGATACGCAGTATTTT. It translates to CASSEWGQPTDTQYF.

This clone occurred once. The chain couples TRBV5-1 to TRBJ2-2, with 13 bases lining up with TRBD2. V lost 4 bases to trimming and J lost 10 bases; unmatched junction nucleotides: 4. CDR1 and CDR2 (germline): SGHRS, YFSETQ. This CDR3 spans 14 amino acids. The CDR3 DNA reads as TGCGCCAGCAGCAGGGGGACTAGCGGGACGGAGCTGTTTTTT. Its protein is CASSRGTSGTELFF.

The V gene is TRBV3-1 (or the pseudogene TRBV3-2), the J gene TRBJ2-7; the match to TRBD2 covers 13 bases. The CDR3 is 14 amino acids. The J segment lost 9 bases and the V segment lost 5 bases, leaving 7 bases of the junction unmatched. CDR1 and CDR2 (germline): LGHDT, YNNKEL (reference sequence). CDR3 loop: CASSYGTSGTRQYF. Written as DNA, the CDR3 is TGTGCCAGCAGCTACGGGACTAGCGGGACGCGGCAGTACTTC.

Only one count was recorded for this clone. The V gene is TRBV6-5, the J gene TRBJ1-6, with a tentative D call TRBD1 (6 bases). The V gene lost 4 bases and the J gene lost 5 bases, with 12 bases spanning the gap. In germline, CDR1 is MNHEY, CDR2 SVGAGI. This CDR3 is built from 15 residues. The chain's CDR3 is CASSFDRLHNSPLHF. As DNA, the CDR3 is TGTGCCAGCAGTTTCGACAGGTTACATAATTCACCCCTCCACTTT.

The V call is TRBV3-1 (or the pseudogene TRBV3-2), the J call TRBJ2-3, with a weak D call TRBD2 (7 bases). CDR3 length: 15 residues. From germline, CDR1 is LGHDT and CDR2 YNNKEL (reference sequence). V was cut by 5 bases and J by 4 bases, with 16 bases left in between. The CDR3 sequence is CASSSRGAGADTQYF. CDR3 DNA sequence: TGTGCCAGCAGCAGTCGGGGGGCAGGGGCAGATACGCAGTATTTT.